This entry is about one T cell receptor (beta chain). The germline V gene has CDR1 SNHLY and CDR2 FYNNEI. The CDR3 is 14 amino acids. The ends lost 6 bases at V and 3 bases at J; junction bases unmatched: 6. Via MiXCR, TCRdb re-called the 5' RACE reads, giving one row per CDR3 protein. Among about 42,000 distinct CDR3 sequences, approximately 6.8% were seen once, and the ten largest hold 43%. The sample's time point: sample taken at primary tumor resection. No cell sorting; template was whole RNA from tumor, lung tissue or PBMC. The sample originates from a study of spatial heterogeneity in lung cancer.

The gene calls are TRBV2 and TRBJ1-2; 8 nucleotides align to TRBD1. This clonotype was sampled from a female donor with early-stage non-small cell lung cancer. The sequenced sample was PBMCs, obtained at surgery. Written as DNA, the CDR3 is TGTGCCAGCAGGGAGGACAGGGCCTACTATGGCTACACCTTC. The encoded protein is CASREDRAYYGYTF.